This T cell receptor beta chain was identified during a study of T cell repertoires in cytomegalovirus infection. Study conclusions and caveats: What dominated the ex vivo response were HLA-C-restricted CMV-specific TCR beta clonotypes.

This clonotype was seen a handful of times. Its specificity is not known. This CDR3 contains 16 residues. V was clipped by 2 bases and J by 7 bases; unmatched bases: 7. The germline V gene has CDR1 SGHTA and CDR2 FQGNSA. Using its own MiXCR run on the reads, TCRdb lists one record per CDR3 protein. The table has around 740,000 distinct CDR3 sequences, less than 40% seen once. The source of this sequence is a human donor in good health (CMV status not recorded). Some clones in this sample may be carry-over from other donors' samples. The rearrangement uses TRBV7-2 and TRBJ2-2; 10 bases agree with TRBD1. The sequenced sample consisted of PBMCs. CDR3 sequence: CASSLFRQGAIGELFF. CDR3 bases: TGTGCCAGCAGCTTATTTCGACAGGGGGCGATCGGGGAGCTGTTTTTT.